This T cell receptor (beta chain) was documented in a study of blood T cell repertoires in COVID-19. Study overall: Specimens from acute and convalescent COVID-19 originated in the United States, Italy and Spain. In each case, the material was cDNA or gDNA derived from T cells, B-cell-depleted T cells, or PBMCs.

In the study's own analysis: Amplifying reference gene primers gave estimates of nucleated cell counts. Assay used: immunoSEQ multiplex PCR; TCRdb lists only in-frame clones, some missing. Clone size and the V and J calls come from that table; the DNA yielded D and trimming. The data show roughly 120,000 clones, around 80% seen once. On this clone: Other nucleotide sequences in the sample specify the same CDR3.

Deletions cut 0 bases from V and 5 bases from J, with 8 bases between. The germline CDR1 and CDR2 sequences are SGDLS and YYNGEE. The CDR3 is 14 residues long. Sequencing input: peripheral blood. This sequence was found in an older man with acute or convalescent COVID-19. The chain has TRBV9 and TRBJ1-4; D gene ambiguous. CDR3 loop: CASSVGGPNEKLFF. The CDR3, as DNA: TGTGCCAGCAGCGTAGGCGGGCCGAATGAAAAACTGTTTTTT.